Listed below are T cell receptor beta chains from one sample, sequenced in a study of T cell repertoires in cytomegalovirus infection. TCRdb reanalysed the reads using MiXCR and keeps one entry per CDR3 protein. The sample has some 120,000 distinct CDR3 sequences; around 10% are singletons. Their antigens remain unidentified. The sequenced sample was PBMCs, sequenced either directly or after in vitro stimulation (not recorded which). The receptors were gathered from a human donor in good health (CMV status not recorded). Some clones in this sample may be carry-over from other donors' samples. CDR3s include the opening cysteine and the closing phenylalanine or tryptophan. Each record gives: clone size, V gene, D gene, J gene, CDR3 DNA, CDR3 protein. A D gene is named only where the DNA matches it firmly. Expanded clones are given a class, and other clones once, few, many or no size at all.

clone size: many
V gene: TRBV7-2
D gene: -
J gene: TRBJ1-5
CDR3 DNA: TGTGCCAGCAGCTTAGGAGGTGGCAGGGGTAATCAGCCCCAGCATTTT
CDR3 protein: CASSLGGGRGNQPQHF

clone size: many
V gene: TRBV19
D gene: TRBD2
J gene: TRBJ2-1
CDR3 DNA: TGTGCCAGTAGACTAGCGGGAGGTTACAATGAGCAGTTCTTC
CDR3 protein: CASRLAGGYNEQFF

clone size: many
V gene: TRBV7-2
D gene: -
J gene: TRBJ2-7
CDR3 DNA: TGTGCCAGCAGCTTAGACGGGCAGGGTAAAGACGAGCAGTACTTC
CDR3 protein: CASSLDGQGKDEQYF

clone size: -
V gene: TRBV14
D gene: TRBD2
J gene: TRBJ2-1
CDR3 DNA: TGTGCCAGCAGCCGAGTCGGGGGGTTGTACAATGAGCAGTTCTTC
CDR3 protein: CASSRVGGLYNEQFF

clone size: -
V gene: TRBV11-2
D gene: TRBD1
J gene: TRBJ1-1
CDR3 DNA: TGTGCCAGCAGCCTCGGACAGGGGCCGGCTGAAGCTTTCTTT
CDR3 protein: CASSLGQGPAEAFF

clone size: many
V gene: TRBV6-5
D gene: -
J gene: TRBJ1-6
CDR3 DNA: TGTGCCAGCAGTTACCGGGGGACTCCCACCCCGGCCCTCCACTTT
CDR3 protein: CASSYRGTPTPALHF

clone size: many
V gene: TRBV7-8
D gene: TRBD1
J gene: TRBJ2-7
CDR3 DNA: TGTGCCAGCAGCTTAGGGACAGGGAGTATATACGAGCAGTACTTC
CDR3 protein: CASSLGTGSIYEQYF

clone size: many
V gene: TRBV7-2
D gene: -
J gene: TRBJ2-5
CDR3 DNA: TGTGCCAGCAGCTTAGTAGGAAGAACTCAAGAGACCCAGTACTTC
CDR3 protein: CASSLVGRTQETQYF

clone size: few
V gene: TRBV4-2
D gene: -
J gene: TRBJ2-1
CDR3 DNA: TGTGCCAGCAGCCAAGTCGTCCGGAGTGAGCAGTTCTTC
CDR3 protein: CASSQVVRSEQFF

clone size: few
V gene: TRBV20-1
D gene: -
J gene: TRBJ2-3
CDR3 DNA: TGCAGTGCTAGAGAAGGGGCCTGGTCGCCGGGAGCCAGCACAGATACGCAGTATTTT
CDR3 protein: CSAREGAWSPGASTDTQYF

clone size: few
V gene: TRBV28
D gene: TRBD1
J gene: TRBJ2-6
CDR3 DNA: TGTGCCAGCAGTTTATCCCCGGGACAGGTTCACTCTGGGGCCAACGTCCTGACTTTC
CDR3 protein: CASSLSPGQVHSGANVLTF

clone size: many
V gene: TRBV12-3/TRBV12-4
D gene: -
J gene: TRBJ1-5
CDR3 DNA: TGTGCCAGCACCCCGGGGTTGAGCAATCAGCCCCAGCATTTT
CDR3 protein: CASTPGLSNQPQHF

clone size: -
V gene: TRBV4-1
D gene: -
J gene: TRBJ2-7
CDR3 DNA: TGCGCCAGCAGCCAAGATCACGGATCCGAGCAGTACTTC
CDR3 protein: CASSQDHGSEQYF

clone size: -
V gene: TRBV28
D gene: -
J gene: TRBJ1-4
CDR3 DNA: TGTGCCAGCAGTTTGGACACGGTCTATACGACTAATGAAAAACTGTTTTTT
CDR3 protein: CASSLDTVYTTNEKLFF

clone size: many
V gene: TRBV28
D gene: -
J gene: TRBJ1-5
CDR3 DNA: TGTGCCAGCAGTTTATTAGGCGGCCACAAAGGAAATCAGCCCCAGCATTTT
CDR3 protein: CASSLLGGHKGNQPQHF

clone size: many
V gene: TRBV7-2
D gene: -
J gene: TRBJ1-1
CDR3 DNA: TGTGCCAGCAGCTTAGTGGCGCTGAACACTGAAGCTTTCTTT
CDR3 protein: CASSLVALNTEAFF

clone size: many
V gene: TRBV7-2
D gene: -
J gene: TRBJ1-2
CDR3 DNA: TGTGCCAGCAGCCAATCGGGGGGGTTGGGCTACACCTTC
CDR3 protein: CASSQSGGLGYTF

clone size: few
V gene: TRBV5-4
D gene: TRBD1
J gene: TRBJ1-4
CDR3 DNA: TGTGCCAGCAGCTGGGGACAGGGTCAAAATGAAAAACTGTTTTTT
CDR3 protein: CASSWGQGQNEKLFF